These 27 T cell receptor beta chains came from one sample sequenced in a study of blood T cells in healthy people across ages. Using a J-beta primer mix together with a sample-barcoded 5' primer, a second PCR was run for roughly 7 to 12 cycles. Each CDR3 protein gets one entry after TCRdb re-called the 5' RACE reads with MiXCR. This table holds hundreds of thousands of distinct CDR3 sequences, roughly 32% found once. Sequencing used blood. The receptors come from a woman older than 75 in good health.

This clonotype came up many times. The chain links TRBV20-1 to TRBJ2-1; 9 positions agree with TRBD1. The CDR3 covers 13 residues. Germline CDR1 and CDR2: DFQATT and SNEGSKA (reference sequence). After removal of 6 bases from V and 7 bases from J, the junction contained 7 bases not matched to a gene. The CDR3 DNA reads TGCAGTGCCACCGGGACAGGGACGAATGAGCAGTTCTTC. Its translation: CSATGTGTNEQFF.

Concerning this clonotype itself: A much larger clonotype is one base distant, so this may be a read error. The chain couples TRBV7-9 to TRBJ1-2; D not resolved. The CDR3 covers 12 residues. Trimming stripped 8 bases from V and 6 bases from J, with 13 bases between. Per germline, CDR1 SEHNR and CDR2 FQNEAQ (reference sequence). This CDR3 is CASGAYSDGYTF. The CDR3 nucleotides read TGTGCCAGCGGCGCTTACAGCGATGGCTACACCTTC.

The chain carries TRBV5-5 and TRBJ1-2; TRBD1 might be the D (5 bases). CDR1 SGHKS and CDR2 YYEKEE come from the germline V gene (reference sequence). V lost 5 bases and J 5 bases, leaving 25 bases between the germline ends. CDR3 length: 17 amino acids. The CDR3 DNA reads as TGTGCCAGCAGACAGACAGCTAACCCTCCGTTAGGTTATGGCTACACCTTC. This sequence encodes CASRQTANPPLGYGYTF. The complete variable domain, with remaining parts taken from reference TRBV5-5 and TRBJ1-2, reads DAGVTQSPTHLIKTRGQQVTLRCSPISGHKSVSWYQQVLGQGPQFIFQYYEKEERGRGNFPDRFSARQFPNYSSELNVNALLLGDSALYLCASRQTANPPLGYGYTFGSGTRLTVV.

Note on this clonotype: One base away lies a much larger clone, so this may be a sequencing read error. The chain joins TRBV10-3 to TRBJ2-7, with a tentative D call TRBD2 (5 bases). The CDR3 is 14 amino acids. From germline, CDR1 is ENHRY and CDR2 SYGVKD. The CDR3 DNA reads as TGTGCCATCAGGGAGTCCGGGGTCGCCTACGAGCAGTACTTC. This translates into CAIRESGVAYEQYF.

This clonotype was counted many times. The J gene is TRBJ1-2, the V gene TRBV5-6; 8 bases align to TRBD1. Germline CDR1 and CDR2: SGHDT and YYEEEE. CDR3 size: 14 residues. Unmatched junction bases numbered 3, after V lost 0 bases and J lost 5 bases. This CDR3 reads CASSLDRGRYGYTF. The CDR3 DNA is TGTGCCAGCAGCTTGGACAGGGGGAGGTATGGCTACACCTTC.

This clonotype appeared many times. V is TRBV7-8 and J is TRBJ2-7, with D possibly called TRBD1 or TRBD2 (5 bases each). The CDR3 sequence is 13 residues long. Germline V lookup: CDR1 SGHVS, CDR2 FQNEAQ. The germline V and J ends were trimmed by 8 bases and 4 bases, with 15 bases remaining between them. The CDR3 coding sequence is TGTGCCAGCTGCGACCCAGGGACGTACGAGCAGTACTTC. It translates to CASCDPGTYEQYF.

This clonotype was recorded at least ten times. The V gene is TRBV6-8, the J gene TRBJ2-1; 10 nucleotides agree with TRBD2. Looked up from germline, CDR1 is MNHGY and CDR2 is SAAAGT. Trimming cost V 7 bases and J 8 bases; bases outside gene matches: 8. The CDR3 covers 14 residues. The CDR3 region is CASITAGGPHEQFF. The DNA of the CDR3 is TGTGCCAGCATAACAGCGGGGGGGCCACATGAGCAGTTCTTC.

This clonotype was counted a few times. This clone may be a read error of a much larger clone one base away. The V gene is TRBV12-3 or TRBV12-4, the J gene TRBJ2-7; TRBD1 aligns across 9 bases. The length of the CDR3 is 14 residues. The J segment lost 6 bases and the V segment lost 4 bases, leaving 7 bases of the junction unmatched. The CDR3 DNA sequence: TGTGCCAGCAGTTGCCTAACAGGGGGCTCCGAGCAGTACTTC. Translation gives CASSCLTGGSEQYF.

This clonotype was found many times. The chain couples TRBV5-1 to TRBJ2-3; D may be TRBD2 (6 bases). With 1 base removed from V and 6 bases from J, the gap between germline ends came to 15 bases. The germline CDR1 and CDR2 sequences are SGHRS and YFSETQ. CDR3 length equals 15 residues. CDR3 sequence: CASSLWRGREDTQYF. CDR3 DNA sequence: TGCGCCAGCAGCTTGTGGCGGGGTCGGGAGGATACGCAGTATTTT.

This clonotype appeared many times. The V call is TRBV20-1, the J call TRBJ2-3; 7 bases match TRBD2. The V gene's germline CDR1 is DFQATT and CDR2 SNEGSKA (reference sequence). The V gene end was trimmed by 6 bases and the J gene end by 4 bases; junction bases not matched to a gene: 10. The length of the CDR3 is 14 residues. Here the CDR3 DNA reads TGCAGTGCCTTAGAGGGAGGGTTGGCAGATACGCAGTATTTT. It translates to CSALEGGLADTQYF.

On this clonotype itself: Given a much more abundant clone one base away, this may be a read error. For the CDR3, the DNA is TGTGCCAGCCGGTCGGGTACCAGAGCCTACGAGCAGTACTTC. Protein product: CASRSGTRAYEQYF. The V call is TRBV5-5, the J call TRBJ2-7; unclear D gene. Germline CDR1 and CDR2: SGHKS and YYEKEE (reference sequence). The CDR3 runs to 14 residues. Trimming pared 7 bases from V and 2 bases from J, leaving 16 bases between.

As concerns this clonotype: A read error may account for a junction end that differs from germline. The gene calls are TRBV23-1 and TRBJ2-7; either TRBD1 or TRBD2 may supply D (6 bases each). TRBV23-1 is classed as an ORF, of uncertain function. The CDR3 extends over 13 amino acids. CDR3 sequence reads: CVSSQRGAYEQYF. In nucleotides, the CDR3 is TGCGTCAGCAGTCAAAGGGGGGCCTACGAGCAGTACTTC.

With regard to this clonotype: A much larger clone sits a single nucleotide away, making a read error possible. This CDR3 is CSVRGYNEQYF. In DNA form, the CDR3 reads TGCAGCGTGAGGGGATACAATGAGCAGTACTTC. The chain joins TRBV29-1 to TRBJ2-5; the D gene could be TRBD1 or TRBD2 (5 bases each). The CDR3 is 11 amino acids. CDR1 SQVTM and CDR2 ANQGSEA come from the germline V gene. V dropped 6 bases and J dropped 11 bases, with 16 bases sitting between them.

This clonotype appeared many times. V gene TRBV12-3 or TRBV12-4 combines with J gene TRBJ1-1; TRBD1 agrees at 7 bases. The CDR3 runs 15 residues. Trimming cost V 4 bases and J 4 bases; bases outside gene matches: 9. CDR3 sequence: CASSYVRGLGTEAFF. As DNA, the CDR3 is TGTGCCAGCAGTTATGTGAGGGGGCTGGGCACTGAAGCTTTCTTT.

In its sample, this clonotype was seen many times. In DNA, the CDR3 is TGTGCCAGCAGCTTGTCAAACAGGAGGGACTATGGCTACACCTTC. Translated, it gives CASSLSNRRDYGYTF. The chain combines TRBV7-3 with TRBJ1-2, with D possibly matching TRBD1 (5 bases). There are 15 residues in the CDR3. The germline V and J ends were trimmed by 3 bases and 3 bases, with 14 bases remaining between them. Germline values: CDR1 SGHTA, CDR2 FQGTGA.

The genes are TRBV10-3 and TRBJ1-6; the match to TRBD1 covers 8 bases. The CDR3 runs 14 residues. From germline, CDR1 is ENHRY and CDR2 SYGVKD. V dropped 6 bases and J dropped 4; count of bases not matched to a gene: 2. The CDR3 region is CAISWDRYNSPLHF. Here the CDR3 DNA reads TGTGCCATCAGCTGGGACAGGTATAATTCACCCCTCCACTTT.

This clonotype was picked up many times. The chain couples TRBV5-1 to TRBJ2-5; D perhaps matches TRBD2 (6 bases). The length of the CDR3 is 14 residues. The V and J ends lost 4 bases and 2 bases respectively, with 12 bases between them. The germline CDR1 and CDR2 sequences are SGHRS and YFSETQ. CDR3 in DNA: TGCGCCAGCAGCGGGGGGAAATCACAAGAGACCCAGTACTTC. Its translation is CASSGGKSQETQYF. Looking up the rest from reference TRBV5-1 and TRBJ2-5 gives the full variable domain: KAGVTQTPRYLIKTRGQQVTLSCSPISGHRSVSWYQQTPGQGLQFLFEYFSETQRNKGNFPGRFSGRQFSNSRSEMNVSTLELGDSALYLCASSGGKSQETQYFGPGTRLLVL.

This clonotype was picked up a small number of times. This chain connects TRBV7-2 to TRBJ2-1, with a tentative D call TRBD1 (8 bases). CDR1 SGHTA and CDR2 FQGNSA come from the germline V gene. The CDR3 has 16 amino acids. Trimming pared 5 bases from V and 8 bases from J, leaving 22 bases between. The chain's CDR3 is CASSHSTGAGVHEQFF. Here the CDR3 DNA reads TGTGCCAGCAGCCACTCGACAGGGGCGGGGGTTCATGAGCAGTTCTTC.

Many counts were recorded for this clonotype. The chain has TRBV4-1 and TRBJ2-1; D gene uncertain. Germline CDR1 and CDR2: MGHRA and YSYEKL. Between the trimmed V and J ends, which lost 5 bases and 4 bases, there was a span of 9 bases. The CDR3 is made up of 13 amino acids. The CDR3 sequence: CASSYNSYNEQFF. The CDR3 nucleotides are TGCGCCAGCAGCTATAATAGTTACAATGAGCAGTTCTTC.

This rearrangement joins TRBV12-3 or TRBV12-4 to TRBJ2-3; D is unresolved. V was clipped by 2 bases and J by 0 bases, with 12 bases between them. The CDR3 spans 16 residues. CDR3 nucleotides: TGTGCCAGCAGTTTATCGGTGAGCGTGAGCACAGATACGCAGTATTTT. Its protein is CASSLSVSVSTDTQYF.

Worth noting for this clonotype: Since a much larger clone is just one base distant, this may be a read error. CDR3 region: CASSHSPTGSHGYTF. The CDR3 coding sequence is TGTGCCAGCAGCCACTCACCGACAGGGTCCCATGGCTACACCTTC. The chain has TRBV6-5 and TRBJ1-2, with TRBD1 identical over 7 bases. The CDR3 consists of 15 residues. The V gene's germline CDR1 is MNHEY and CDR2 SVGAGI. The junction had 13 bases not matched to a gene; V was cut back by 6 bases and J by 6 bases.

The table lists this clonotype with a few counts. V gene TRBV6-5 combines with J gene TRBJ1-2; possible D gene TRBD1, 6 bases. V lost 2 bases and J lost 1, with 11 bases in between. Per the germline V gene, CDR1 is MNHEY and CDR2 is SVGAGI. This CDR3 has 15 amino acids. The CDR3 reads CASSYDRSGNYGYTF. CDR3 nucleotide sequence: TGTGCCAGCAGTTACGACAGGTCGGGTAACTATGGCTACACCTTC.

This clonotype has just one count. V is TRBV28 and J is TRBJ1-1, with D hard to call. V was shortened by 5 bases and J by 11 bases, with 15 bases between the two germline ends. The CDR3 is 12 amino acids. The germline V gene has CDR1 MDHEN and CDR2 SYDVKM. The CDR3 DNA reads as TGTGCCAGCAGTCCTCAACCCGTTAGGGCTTTCTTT. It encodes CASSPQPVRAFF.

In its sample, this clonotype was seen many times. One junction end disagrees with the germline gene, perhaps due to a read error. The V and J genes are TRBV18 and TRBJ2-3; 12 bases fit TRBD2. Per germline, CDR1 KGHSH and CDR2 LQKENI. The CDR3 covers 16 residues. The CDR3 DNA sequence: TGTGCCAGCTCCCCACTAGCGGGGGGCGAGACAGATACGCAGTATTTT. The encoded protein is CASSPLAGGETDTQYF.

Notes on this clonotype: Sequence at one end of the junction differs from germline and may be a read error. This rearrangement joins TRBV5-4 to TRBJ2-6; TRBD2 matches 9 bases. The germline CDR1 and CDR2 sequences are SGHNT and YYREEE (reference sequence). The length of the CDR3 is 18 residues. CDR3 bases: TGTGCCGGCAGCTCCCAACTAGCGGGCCGCTCGGGGGCCAACGTCCTGACTTTC. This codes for CAGSSQLAGRSGANVLTF.

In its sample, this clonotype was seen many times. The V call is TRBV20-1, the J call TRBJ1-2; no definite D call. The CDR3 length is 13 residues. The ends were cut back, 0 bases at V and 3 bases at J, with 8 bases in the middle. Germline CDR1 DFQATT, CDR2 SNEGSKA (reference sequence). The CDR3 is CSARDRNYYGYTF. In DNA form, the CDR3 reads TGCAGTGCTAGAGATAGGAACTACTATGGCTACACCTTC.

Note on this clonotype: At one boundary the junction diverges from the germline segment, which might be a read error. As DNA, the CDR3 is TGTGCCAGCAGTTTTGGGGGAGTGAGTGCAGATGCGCAGTATTTT. Protein: CASSFGGVSADAQYF. The rearrangement links TRBV12-3 or TRBV12-4 to TRBJ2-3, with D tentatively TRBD1 or TRBD2 (5 bases each). The CDR3 contains 15 residues.